The TCR beta chain described here comes from a study of T cell repertoires in cytomegalovirus infection. Overall study context: Recently identified HLA-C-restricted and well-studied HLA-B-restricted CMV epitopes were used. It can be stated that public TCR beta signatures indicated CMV infection as well as a matching HLA type.

Study-level findings and limits: Predominance within the ex vivo response was attributable to HLA-C-restricted CMV-specific TCR beta clonotypes. Using cumulative public TCR beta family frequency, the authors identified those who carried CMV together with the relevant HLA.

As concerns this clonotype: Its target is not known.

From the reads, TCRdb called clonotypes with MiXCR, one entry per CDR3 protein. The sample has some 310,000 distinct CDR3 sequences; 25% are singletons. The receptor comes from a human donor in good health (CMV status not recorded). Some clones in this sample may be carry-over from other donors' samples. The specimen comprised cultured PBMCs, sampled from culture after CMV antigen stimulation.

CDR3: CASSLLREGTHNEQFF. CDR3 nucleotides: TGTGCCAGCAGTTTATTACGGGAGGGCACCCACAATGAGCAGTTCTTC. V gene TRBV28 combines with J gene TRBJ2-1, with 8 bases matching TRBD2. This CDR3 has 16 amino acids. Germline lookup yields CDR1 MDHEN and CDR2 SYDVKM. After removal of 1 base from V and 5 bases from J, the junction contained 7 bases not matched to a gene.